Each of the 4 T cell receptor beta chains below was sequenced from the same sample in a study of blood T cells in healthy people across ages. Through a sample-barcoded 5' primer and a J-beta primer mix, a second PCR was run for about 6 to 11 cycles. TCRdb re-analysed the 5' RACE reads in MiXCR, keeping a single row per CDR3 protein. The sample has about 780,000 distinct CDR3 sequences, 35% to 60% seen once. The sequenced sample was blood. The receptors were gathered from a man aged 80 or over in good health.

J is TRBJ1-5 and V is TRBV28; unclear D gene. V lost 8 bases to trimming and J lost 3 bases, with 17 bases between them. Germline CDR1 is MDHEN and CDR2 is SYDVKM. This CDR3 has 15 amino acids. The CDR3: CASLTGGRYNQPQHF. Written as DNA, the CDR3 is TGTGCCAGCTTAACCGGAGGGAGGTACAATCAGCCCCAGCATTTT. The full variable domain, completed using reference TRBV28 and TRBJ1-5, is DVKVTQSSRYLVKRTGEKVFLECVQDMDHENMFWYRQDPGLGLRLIYFSYDVKMKEKGDIPEGYSVSREKKERFSLILESASTNQTSMYLCASLTGGRYNQPQHFGDGTRLSIL.

CDR3 loop: CASSLQGLDTQYF. Here the CDR3 DNA reads TGTGCCAGCAGCTTACAGGGATTAGATACGCAGTATTTT. This chain links TRBV6-2 or TRBV6-3 with TRBJ2-3, with D perhaps matching TRBD1 (6 bases). V gave up 6 bases and J gave up 5 bases, with 12 bases separating them. The germline gives CDR1 MNHEY, CDR2 SVGEGT. There are 13 residues in the CDR3.

The chain joins TRBV29-1 to TRBJ1-5; D not certain. Trimming removed 5 bases at V and 2 bases at J, with 13 bases between. The CDR3 totals 14 residues. Germline assignment: CDR1 SQVTM and CDR2 ANQGSEA. CDR3 sequence (DNA): TGCAGCGTTTCTTACACCAATGGCAATCAGCCCCAGCATTTT. This sequence encodes CSVSYTNGNQPQHF.

V gene TRBV20-1 combines with J gene TRBJ2-1; 7 bases align to TRBD2. CDR1 is DFQATT, CDR2 SNEGSKA, per germline (reference sequence). The CDR3 has 16 amino acids. Trimming cost V 5 bases and J 0 bases; bases outside gene matches: 10. CDR3 protein: CSAPKTSASSYNEQFF. CDR3 nucleotides: TGCAGTGCTCCGAAAACTAGCGCGAGCTCCTACAATGAGCAGTTCTTC.